This T cell receptor beta chain emerged from a study of OX40 agonist ivuxolimab in advanced cancers. Sequenced by immunoSEQ multiplex PCR; TCRdb stores in-frame clones only, minus some. The sample lists 60,000 or so clones, about 86% occurring once. Per the germline V gene, CDR1 is SGHAT and CDR2 is FQNNGV. The CDR3 spans 14 residues. Between the trimmed V and J ends, which lost 5 bases and 1 base, there was a span of 12 bases. The receptor was isolated from an adult with an advanced solid tumor such as melanoma, head and neck, liver or kidney cancer. Sequences were derived from CD4+ or CD8+ T cells sorted from blood, sampled in a trial of the OX40 agonist ivuxolimab. The chain joins TRBV11-2 to TRBJ2-7; weak D call: TRBD1 (6 bases). The CDR3 sequence is CASSPQGRSYEQYF. DNA for the CDR3: TGTGCCAGCAGCCCACAGGGTCGGTCCTACGAGCAGTACTTC.